The 5 T cell receptor beta chains in this list originate from one sample, sequenced in a study of CD8+CD57+ T cells in acquired aplastic anemia. Genomic DNA provided the template from which TCR beta VDJ and CDR3 profiles were obtained. MiXCR, applied by TCRdb to the reads, yields one record per CDR3 protein. The table records about 210,000 distinct CDR3 sequences, roughly 33% of them present only once. The specimen was sorted CD4+, CD8+, or CD8+CD57+ T cells (not recorded which) from PBMCs. The receptor set was obtained from a human donor in good health, serving as a control.

This clonotype has at least ten counts. The chain employs TRBV29-1 and TRBJ1-1; no reliable D call. Germline lookup yields CDR1 SQVTM and CDR2 ANQGSEA. Trimming took 6 bases from V and 3 from J, leaving 14 bases between them. The CDR3 is made up of 13 amino acids. The CDR3 is CSVHPRWDTEAFF. The CDR3 bases are TGCAGCGTCCATCCTCGGTGGGACACTGAAGCTTTCTTT.

This clonotype was picked up many times. V is TRBV7-2 and J is TRBJ1-1; D unresolved. The germline V gene has CDR1 SGHTA and CDR2 FQGNSA. This CDR3 is 13 amino acids long. Trimming left V 6 bases short and J 0 bases short, with 8 bases between. This CDR3 reads CASSLVLNTEAFF. CDR3 DNA: TGTGCCAGCAGTCTGGTATTGAACACTGAAGCTTTCTTT.

Concerning this clonotype itself: Just one base apart from a much larger clone, this may be a read error. The rearrangement joins TRBV9 to TRBJ1-2, with D unresolved. Germline CDR1 SGDLS, CDR2 YYNGEE. This CDR3 spans 17 amino acids. Trimming took off 4 bases at V and 2 bases at J, with 21 bases between the two ends. CDR3 sequence reads: CASSIVNVYPLNYGYTF. For the CDR3, the DNA is TGTGCCAGCAGCATAGTAAACGTCTACCCTCTGAACTATGGCTACACCTTC.

This clonotype appeared many times. The rearrangement uses TRBV7-8 and TRBJ2-7, with 12 bases aligning to TRBD1. V lost 5 bases to trimming and J lost 6 bases; unmatched junction nucleotides: 8. The CDR3 loop spans 15 amino acids. CDR1 is SGHVS and CDR2 is FQNEAQ in the germline V gene. In DNA, the CDR3 is TGTGCCAGCAGCGCGGGGACAGGGGGCTCTGGCGAGCAGTACTTC. It codes for CASSAGTGGSGEQYF.

The V call is TRBV10-3, the J call TRBJ1-1, with a weak D call TRBD1 (5 bases). V was trimmed by 2 bases and J by 8 bases, leaving 12 bases between them. The CDR3 is 13 residues long. Germline V gene data show CDR1 as ENHRY and CDR2 as SYGVKD. The CDR3 region is CAISENRRAEAFF. CDR3 nucleotides: TGTGCCATCAGTGAGAACAGGCGGGCCGAAGCTTTCTTT.